The T cell receptor (beta chain) under discussion was sequenced for a study of Ad26.COV2.S vaccination and SARS-CoV-2 variants. Study-wide context: As a participant in COV1001, the donor was in the Ad26.COV2.S trial arm. Participants got Ad26.COV2.S intramuscularly, once or twice 56 days apart. Study-wide results and caveats: The TCR breadth and depth analyses may have produced an underestimate of total T cell responses. Spike-specific TCR breadth was greater in vaccine than placebo recipients.

Treatment here: roughly 18 received Ad26.COV2.S at low or high dose, single or two shots; about 5 received placebo; per-sample allocation not given. On day 63 after the first injection, vaccine and placebo recipients gave samples. Comment on this clone: As yet, its antigen is unknown.

The repertoire was sequenced with immunoSEQ multiplex PCR; TCRdb's copy has only in-frame clones and lacks some. The table has about 410,000 clones, 75% to 90% seen once. This sample comprised peripheral blood, obtained in a trial of Ad26.COV2.S vaccine versus placebo. This receptor was taken from a person between 18 and 65 years old who received the Ad26.COV2.S COVID-19 vaccine or a placebo.

CDR3 loop: CASSPRLAANNEQFF. CDR3 DNA sequence: TGTGCCAGCAGCCCCAGGCTAGCCGCTAACAATGAGCAGTTCTTC. The chain links TRBV3-1 (or the pseudogene TRBV3-2) to TRBJ2-1, with D possibly TRBD2 on 5 matching bases. From germline, CDR1 is LGHDT and CDR2 YNNKEL (reference sequence). Trimming stripped 4 bases from V and 5 bases from J, with 15 bases between. The CDR3 runs 15 residues.